A single T cell receptor (beta chain) is shown here with its context. The sample holds a few counts of this clone. Its antigen specificity is not known. There are no base qualities to consult, and no much larger clone falls within one base. This sample includes further DNA sequences coding for the same CDR3. This sample was included in a study of T cells in lung cancer brain metastases listed by TCRdb under 2018. With regard to the full study: Of the 20 to 25 patients, 15 to 17 had a history of tobacco use, with a median of approximately 40 pack-years. The primary and brain metastasis specimens were acquired a median of around 340 days apart. The average DNA integrity number was less than 4.5 in both primary and metastatic specimens, and the two sites did not differ significantly. Of the roughly 21 patients, more than 15 received no interval therapy between resection of the primary and resection of the metastasis. A cohort of about 20 patients was included, from whom 40 or so specimens were contributed, with one primary lung lesion and one brain metastasis obtained from each patient. The study compared TCR beta CDR3 repertoires of fully resected primary non-small cell lung cancers with those of paired brain metastases. The median age of the patients at first diagnosis was roughly 56 years, and the group included about 9 males and approximately 11 females. Study-wide conclusions, independent of this receptor: Most clones were lesion-specific, with limited overlap between paired lesions (mean Morisita index roughly 0.25). Retrieval of the complete infiltrating T cell repertoire may have been prevented by DNA fragmentation in FFPE samples. It was not possible to control for the effects of preoperative corticosteroids on T cell infiltration in brain metastases. Brain metastases contained significantly fewer unique productive clones than the paired primaries (median around 1,400 versus 4,600). The ten most abundant clones made up a significantly larger repertoire fraction in brain metastases than primaries, suggesting clonal expansion.

Resection was performed in the patients for synchronous oligometastatic disease or for delayed recurrence of a solitary brain metastasis. Patients with a history of multiple malignancies were excluded so that cancers other than NSCLC would not be included. Tumor areas were macrodissected from 5 or 6 deparaffinized 9.5 to 10 um unstained sections, using marked H&E slides as a guide. All specimens were formalin-fixed and paraffin-embedded (FFPE). The AllPrep DNA/RNA FFPE Kit was used for extraction of genomic DNA. CDR3 length: 10 amino acids, cysteine to phenylalanine. Here the CDR3 DNA is all that survives: 30 bases in frame from base 1. Trimming costs V 7 bases and J 7 bases, and their ends lie 11 bases apart. The germline V gene (reference sequence) sets CDR1 to GTSNPN and CDR2 to SVGIG. Between roughly 2.24 and 4.92 ug genomic DNA was input per sample, with paired samples receiving equal DNA input. TCR beta libraries were constructed with the immunoSEQ hsTCRbeta Kit, with multiplexed V and J gene primers used across two PCR steps. Pooled libraries with positive and negative controls were sequenced on an Illumina MiSeq using a 100-cycle paired-end protocol. The original pipeline was this. The immunoSEQ vendor processed the raw data into normalized, annotated TCR beta repertoire reports. Richness was defined as unique clones by nucleotide sequence, with iChao1 and Efron-Thisted estimators extrapolating total richness. Pielou's evenness, Simpson's index, top-ten clone proportional abundance, and Morisita overlap index were used to characterize and compare paired lesions. What TCRdb holds here is the immuneACCESS table cut down to in-frame rearrangements. Part of the clones is not present; checked against another copy, under half of the missing clones reflect an unresolved V gene, and the others are unexplained. V and J calls and clone size are copied from that table; D and trimming were computed from the DNA. Here the sample has roughly 4,500 clones; over 75% occur a single time. 5% to 6% of the sample comes from the top ten.

Recombination linked TRBV30 to TRBJ2-7; no D gene call is confident. Sequenced material: tumor tissue from the primary lung tumor. The sample's cell subset or site label, decoded: primary lung cancer lesion. This clonotype was obtained from a woman between 45 and 65 years old with non-small cell lung cancer. In nucleotides, the sequence is TGTGCCTTAGGTCGTGGTGAGCAGTACTTC. Translated, this is CALGRGEQYF.